The rows below give T cell receptor beta chains drawn from one sample of a study of graft-versus-host responses after intestinal transplantation. TCRdb keeps only in-frame clones here, not all; method: immunoSEQ multiplex PCR. The sample consists of 80,000 to 100,000 clones, 90% to 95% of them appearing once. These receptors' antigens are unknown. Source: unstimulated CD4+ T cells sorted from spleen or lymph node cells, taken before transplant. The receptors originated from a human donor who was the organ donor for an intestinal transplant. Both conserved end residues are part of each CDR3.

v_gene,CDR3aa
TRBV19,CASSIVGAVYYTF
TRBV5-1,CASSLGTNTEAFF
TRBV11-2,CASSLAVGGTEAFF
TRBV19,CASSLLSGPPYNEQFF
TRBV25-1,CASRDILTHNEQFF
TRBV7-3,CASSPDRGGSGYTF
TRBV5-8,CASSAGAGFVGNTIYF
TRBV5-1,CASSLATVRYEQYF
TRBV4-3,CASSQFCQPQHF
TRBV11-2,CASSLDPWALFYNEQFF
TRBV5-6,CASSFRWRGPNTEAFF
TRBV30,CAWRPIQGVDSPLHF
TRBV5-1,CASSLGWGVPMNTEAFF
TRBV10-3,CAISESDGARQPQHF